Listed below are T cell receptor beta chains from one sample, sequenced in a study of vaccination effects on CD4 cells after COVID-19. The method was immunoSEQ multiplex PCR; TCRdb's version includes in-frame clones alone and lacks a portion of them. The sample records about 61,000 clones, roughly 72% being singletons. Which antigens these TCRs recognize remains unknown. Sample: CD4+ T cells from PBMCs cultured with HCoV-229E spike peptides, taken after COVID-19 vaccination. Source of these receptors: a human donor who received a COVID-19 vaccine. The CDR3 runs from the conserved cysteine through the conserved F or W. Each record gives: J gene, V gene, D gene, CDR3 length, clone size, CDR3 protein, CDR3 DNA. A D gene is named only where the DNA matches it firmly. Only part of the rows carry a size: once, few, many, or a class if the clone is expanded.

TRBJ2-3,TRBV6-1,NA,15,NA,CASSEALQGTYTQYF,TGTGCCAGCAGTGAAGCGCTTCAAGGAACCTACACGCAGTATTTT
TRBJ2-5,TRBV5-1,NA,16,NA,CASSWNYRGHQETQYF,TGCGCCAGCAGCTGGAACTACCGGGGACACCAAGAGACCCAGTACTTC
TRBJ1-1,TRBV7-9,NA,12,once,CASSSGVIEAFF,TGTGCCAGCAGCTCGGGGGTCATTGAGGCTTTCTTT
TRBJ1-2,TRBV6-5,NA,14,NA,CASSPRAPNYGYTF,TGTGCCAGCAGTCCCCGTGCCCCTAACTATGGCTACACCTTC
TRBJ2-6,TRBV6-5,NA,13,NA,CASSYAGANVLTF,TGTGCCAGCAGTTATGCCGGGGCCAACGTCCTGACTTTC
TRBJ2-5,TRBV5-8,TRBD2,17,NA,CASPEGPGTRIPETQYF,TGTGCCAGCCCAGAGGGGCCCGGGACTAGAATTCCAGAGACCCAGTACTTC
TRBJ1-5,TRBV3-1/TRBV3-2,NA,14,NA,CASSQGKDNQPQHF,TGTGCCAGCAGCCAGGGTAAGGACAATCAGCCCCAGCATTTT
TRBJ1-5,TRBV18,NA,15,NA,CASSTTGLSNQPQHF,TGTGCCAGCTCAACTACAGGTCTTAGCAATCAGCCCCAGCATTTT
TRBJ2-1,TRBV4-3,NA,14,NA,CASSQEGRGNEQFF,TGCGCCAGCAGCCAAGAAGGGAGAGGCAATGAGCAGTTCTTC
TRBJ2-3,TRBV18,TRBD2,18,NA,CASSRSPMSGGTTDTQYF,TGTGCCAGCTCACGTAGCCCCATGTCGGGGGGTACCACAGATACGCAGTATTTT
TRBJ1-2,TRBV27,NA,13,NA,CASGGDLTQGYTF,TGTGCCAGCGGCGGGGATCTTACCCAAGGCTACACCTTC
TRBJ1-5,TRBV19,NA,15,NA,CASSSQGRGNQPQHF,TGTGCCAGTAGTTCGCAGGGTAGAGGCAATCAGCCCCAGCATTTT
TRBJ1-1,TRBV20-1,NA,15,NA,CSASHRAGPNTEAFF,TGCAGTGCTAGTCATCGGGCAGGGCCGAACACTGAAGCTTTCTTT
TRBJ1-5,TRBV28,NA,12,few,CASSSSLGPQHF,TGTGCCAGCAGTTCGTCCTTGGGGCCCCAGCATTTT
TRBJ1-4,TRBV30,NA,14,NA,CAWTLRTTNEKLFF,TGTGCCTGGACTTTGCGGACCACTAATGAAAAACTGTTTTTT
TRBJ2-1,TRBV19,NA,15,NA,CATTPMTGPYNEQFF,TGTGCCACCACACCCATGACAGGACCGTACAATGAGCAGTTCTTC
TRBJ1-1,TRBV2,NA,13,once,CASKGQRNTEAFF,TGTGCCAGCAAGGGGCAGCGGAACACTGAAGCTTTCTTT
TRBJ2-1,TRBV21-1,NA,15,NA,CASSKRPRGTPTILF,TGTGCCAGCAGCAAAAGGCCACGCGGGACTCCAACCATACTCTTC
TRBJ2-2,TRBV5-4,NA,13,few,CASSLGITGELFF,TGTGCCAGCAGCTTAGGGATCACCGGGGAGCTGTTTTTT